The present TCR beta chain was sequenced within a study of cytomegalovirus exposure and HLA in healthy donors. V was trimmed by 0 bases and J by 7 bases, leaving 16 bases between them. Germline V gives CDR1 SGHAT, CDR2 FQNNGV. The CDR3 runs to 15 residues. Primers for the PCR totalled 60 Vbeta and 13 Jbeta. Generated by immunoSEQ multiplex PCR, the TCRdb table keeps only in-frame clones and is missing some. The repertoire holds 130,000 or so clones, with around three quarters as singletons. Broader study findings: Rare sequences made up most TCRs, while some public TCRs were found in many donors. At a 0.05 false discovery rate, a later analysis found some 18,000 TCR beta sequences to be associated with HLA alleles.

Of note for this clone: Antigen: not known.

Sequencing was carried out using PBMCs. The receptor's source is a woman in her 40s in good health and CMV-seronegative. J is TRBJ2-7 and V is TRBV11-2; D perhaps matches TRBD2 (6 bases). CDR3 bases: TGTGCCAGCAGCTTAGAGGCTTTAGCGGTTTTAGAGCAGTACTTC. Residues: CASSLEALAVLEQYF.